These T cell receptor beta chains were read from a single sample in a study of T-cell memory formation after mild COVID-19. TCRdb recomputed calls from the 5' RACE reads with MiXCR, one row per CDR3 protein. The sample has about 470,000 distinct CDR3 sequences, about 20% seen once. The sequenced sample was PBMCs or a T cell subset sorted from them (not recorded which). The receptors stem from an adult woman who had mild COVID-19 (a few samples of this study predate the infection). Cell type and time point are not known. CDR3s include the opening cysteine and the closing phenylalanine or tryptophan. The D gene is left open where the match is weak. Clone sizes are given selectively: once, few, many, or a class where the clone is expanded.

>few|TRBV5-4|TRBJ1-2|-
CASSWRGGNYGYTF
>few|TRBV20-1|TRBJ2-7|-
CSARERMSGDTYEQYF
>-|TRBV20-1|TRBJ2-1|TRBD1
CSARGPDRVWQFF
>-|TRBV7-2|TRBJ2-1|-
CASSSATSQNEQFF
>few|TRBV20-1|TRBJ2-3|TRBD2
CSARDGRGGRASDTQYF
>few|TRBV4-2|TRBJ2-3|TRBD2
CASSQELAGLDTQYF
>-|TRBV9|TRBJ2-7|TRBD1
CASSPTGTGFEQYF
>few|TRBV20-1|TRBJ2-3|-
CSARDVLAGSTDTQYF
>few|TRBV7-2|TRBJ2-7|-
CASRPSGAYEQYF
>-|TRBV7-6|TRBJ1-1|-
CASSQGGGNTEAFF
>many|TRBV5-1|TRBJ1-1|-
CASSLGSGGDTEAFF
>many|TRBV4-3|TRBJ2-7|TRBD1
CASSRDRGWSEQYF
>few|TRBV19|TRBJ2-2|TRBD1
CASSDRGSSNTGELFF
>-|TRBV6-1|TRBJ1-1|-
CASSERGPGGTEAFF
>-|TRBV12-3/TRBV12-4|TRBJ1-6|TRBD1
CASSQTGVNSPLHF
>few|TRBV20-1|TRBJ1-5|-
CSARGWGSNQPQHF
>-|TRBV29-1|TRBJ1-1|-
CSVEGVQPNTEAFF
>-|TRBV10-3|TRBJ2-7|-
CAISRSRVDSRVEQYF
>few|TRBV4-2|TRBJ2-7|-
CASSRAGGNEQYF
>few|TRBV12-3/TRBV12-4|TRBJ1-1|-
CASSLTSVGAEAFF
>-|TRBV29-1|TRBJ2-7|-
CSVGGWAGYEQYF
>few|TRBV15|TRBJ2-3|-
CATSSLITSTDTQYF
>-|TRBV5-1|TRBJ2-4|TRBD1
CASAPGGENIQYF